The T cell receptor beta chain described here comes from a study of T cell responses to AZD1222 COVID-19 vaccine (dated by TCRdb to about 2021). Looking at the study overall: AZD1222 recipients with second doses at about 4 weeks or about 12 weeks were pooled, because spike-specific TCR depth and breadth did not differ between schedules. A total of 230 to 250 trial participants underwent TCR sequencing, of whom about 200 had received two doses of AZD1222 and about 25 had received two doses of the MenACWY control vaccine. Enrollment into the trials was organized by age into subgroups of 18-55, 56-69 and 70-plus years, and those subgroups contained about 160, 30 and 59 TCR-sequenced participants, respectively. Points the paper makes about the study in general: Nearly half of unique spike-specific TCRs reportedly recognized epitopes outside regions mutated in the B.1.351 and B.1.1.7 variants. Participants were mostly white British and included more females than males, and it was suggested by the authors that clonal diversity may have been underestimated. In the small 56-69-year group, the increase in depth fell short of significance, most likely because of low power. Because no day 14 peak-response samples were available, the repertoires could be characterized only after the peak T cell response. CD4 TCRs associated with the vaccine covered the entire spike protein, and the dominant responses were in regions 160-218 and 743-854. Conclusions about previously exposed vaccinees are limited, since just 6 or 7 AZD1222 recipients were seropositive for SARS-CoV-2 at baseline. After two AZD1222 doses, both the breadth and the depth of spike-specific TCRs were significantly higher than at day 0 and than in MenACWY recipients.

The sample's time point label is to be understood as: baseline before first vaccination. Samples from vaccinated people were obtained from the UK trials COV001 and COV002, which included a single-blind randomized controlled phase 2/3 trial of AZD1222 (ChAdOx1 nCoV-19) in healthy adults. For TCRbeta chain sequencing, PBMC samples were collected from trial participants at day 0 and at day 28 after the second dose. The CDR3 regions of human TCRbeta chains were subjected to immunosequencing. Regarding the original processing steps: Repertoire TCRs were matched against a reference library of SARS-CoV-2-specific TCRs generated with the MIRA antigen-specificity platform. Breadth was defined as the fraction of unique TCRs that were SARS-CoV-2-associated. Depth was defined as the fraction of total T cells that were SARS-CoV-2-associated. Using the MIRA data, every spike-specific TCR was mapped to the spike region that the TCR reacted to and assigned to either a CD4 or a CD8 class. Log10-transformed breadth and depth values were compared by one-way ANOVA with Sidak's multiple comparisons tests. TCRdb re-hosts the immuneACCESS table, in-frame sequences only. Its copies lack some clones; in the studies checked, an unresolved V gene accounts for under half of them, and the cause for the rest is not known. The D gene and trimming were derived from the DNA, and the V and J assignments and clone size from that table. In this sample the table shows about 260,000 clones, 85% to 95% of which occur a single time. The top ten constitute around 0.5% of the sample.

The germline V gene sets CDR1 to SGDLS and CDR2 to YYNGEE. V has 2 bases trimmed and J has 6 bases trimmed; junction bases matching no gene number 9. The CDR3 numbers 16 residues from cysteine through phenylalanine. The only DNA kept is the CDR3, 48 bases in frame from the first base. In regard to this clone: Its antigen has not been determined. Per-nucleotide qualities are absent, and no much larger clonotype sits a single base away.

Recombination connected TRBV9 to TRBJ1-2, with 11 central nucleotides matching TRBD1. The sample here was peripheral blood, taken on day 0 of AZD1222 vaccination. The source is an adult in good health. The nucleotide sequence is TGTGCCAGCAGCGTCCGGGACAGGGGGTGGGTGGATGGCTACACCTTC. It specifies CASSVRDRGWVDGYTF. The full variable domain, completed from the reference TRBV9 and TRBJ1-2 proteins outside the CDR3, reads DSGVTQTPKHLITATGQRVTLRCSPRSGDLSVYWYQQSLDQGLQFLIQYYNGEERAKGNILERFSAQQFPDLHSELNLSSLELGDSALYFCASSVRDRGWVDGYTFGSGTRLTVV.